This T cell receptor (beta chain) was sequenced during a study of tumor-infiltrating lymphocytes in primary liver carcinoma. For the study at large: Productive TCRbeta read yields ran from roughly 3.9 to 6.8 million per sample and were similar between tissues.

Study-wide results and caveats: The study found only about 8-24% of top clones in all five tumor regions.

Between roughly 20 and 32 mg of unsorted bulk tissue served as the source from which RNA and DNA were co-extracted. Every tumor contributed samples taken at five separate regions. Worth noting for this clonotype: The antigen is unknown. A junction end diverges from the germline sequence, so it may reflect a read error.

The investigators made TCR beta cDNA from around 530 ng total RNA, using a constant-region primer. ARM-PCR was slightly modified, and three nested multiplex PCR rounds with it gave rise to the TCR beta libraries. It was with TRBV1-TRBV30 forward primers and a C-beta reverse primer that the first two PCR rounds were run, at roughly 10 cycles each. TCRdb processed the multiplex PCR reads anew with MiXCR; each CDR3 protein has one entry. The repertoire holds some 110,000 distinct CDR3 sequences, roughly three fifths seen once, with 7.5% to 8.5% in the top ten. The CDR3 spans 18 residues. In germline, CDR1 is MNHNS, CDR2 SASEGT.

Sequencing used liver tumor tissue from sampling region 3. Subset described: tumor region T3, left-lateral pole. The V gene is TRBV6-1, the J gene TRBJ1-5; 7 bases fit TRBD1. The sequence came from a woman aged 60 to 75 with primary liver carcinoma and hepatitis B virus infection. The CDR3 region has the DNA TGTGCCGGCAGTGAAGCATATCTCAGGGGGTCGAGGTATCAGCCCCAGCATTTT. Translating it yields CAGSEAYLRGSRYQPQHF.